The 21 T cell receptor beta chains presented below share a single source sample, sequenced in a study of T cell repertoires in cytomegalovirus infection (dated by TCRdb to about 2019). These receptors have no identified antigens. The sample's treatment or condition label, in plain terms: in vitro stimulation with specific CMV peptide epitopes to enrich CMV-specific T cells. Reads for this sample came from an Illumina HiSeq 1500. TCRdb passed the public sequencing reads through fastp at Q25 and MiXCR, retaining productive beta sequences. Rows merge per CDR3 protein into single entries with the most common DNA and genes. Here the sample has more than 85,000 distinct CDR3 sequences; roughly 30% occur a single time. The top ten clones comprise roughly three quarters of the sample. Specimen: CD8+ T cells from cultured PBMCs, collected from culture after CMV antigen stimulation. These receptors were taken from a human donor in good health (CMV status not recorded). Some clones in this sample may be carry-over from other donors' samples.

The CDR3 spells CASSVRLGQETQYF. The DNA of the CDR3 is TGTGCCAGCAGCGTAAGACTAGGGCAAGAGACCCAGTACTTC. J is TRBJ2-5 and V is TRBV9; the D gene is possibly TRBD2 (6 bases). This CDR3 is built from 14 residues. The V and J ends lost 1 base and 2 bases respectively, with 9 bases between them. Germline CDR1 reads SGDLS; CDR2 reads YYNGEE.

Only a few counts were recorded for this clonotype. The V gene is TRBV11-2, the J gene TRBJ1-2, with D unclear. The germline V and J ends were trimmed by 1 base and 4 bases, with 10 bases remaining between them. Per the germline V gene, CDR1 is SGHAT and CDR2 is FQNNGV. CDR3 length equals 14 residues. CDR3 nucleotide sequence: TGTGCCAGCAGCTTAGCGACACTTCCCTATGGCTACACCTTC. As protein: CASSLATLPYGYTF. Based on the CDR3 plus reference TRBV11-2 and TRBJ1-2, the full variable domain is EAGVAQSPRYKIIEKRQSVAFWCNPISGHATLYWYQQILGQGPKLLIQFQNNGVVDDSQLPKDRFSAERLKGVDSTLKIQPAKLEDSAVYLCASSLATLPYGYTFGSGTRLTVV.

V and J are TRBV11-2 and TRBJ1-1; TRBD1 agrees at 7 bases. This CDR3 contains 15 residues. The V gene end was trimmed by 5 bases and the J gene end by 2 bases; junction bases not matched to a gene: 8. Looked up from germline, CDR1 is SGHAT and CDR2 is FQNNGV. CDR3 bases: TGTGCCAGCAGCCCAAACAGGGGCGCCAACACTGAAGCTTTCTTT. Its protein is CASSPNRGANTEAFF.

Of note for this clonotype: A junction end diverges from the germline sequence, so it may reflect a read error. The rearrangement links TRBV27 to TRBJ2-3, with a weak D call TRBD2 (6 bases). This CDR3 region has 14 residues. The germline CDR1 and CDR2 sequences are MNHEY and SMNVEV (reference sequence). The CDR3 here is CASSSSTSTDMQYF. CDR3 nucleotides: TGTGCCAGCAGTTCCAGTACTAGCACAGATATGCAGTATTTT.

This clonotype was seen a handful of times. This CDR3 reads CASSPAGQGYNEQFF. In DNA, the CDR3 is TGTGCCAGCAGCCCAGCGGGACAGGGATACAATGAGCAGTTCTTC. This chain joins TRBV27 and TRBJ2-1, with 9 positions matching TRBD1. The CDR3 is 15 amino acids. Germline V lookup: CDR1 MNHEY, CDR2 SMNVEV (reference sequence). The trim removed 6 bases at V and 4 bases at J, leaving 7 bases unmatched.

This clonotype was found many times. This rearrangement joins TRBV7-6 to TRBJ1-1, with D unresolved. The germline gives CDR1 SGHVS, CDR2 FNYEAQ. Between the trimmed V and J ends, which lost 3 bases and 4 bases, there was a span of 21 bases. The CDR3 runs 17 residues. CDR3 sequence (DNA): TGTGCCAGCAGCTTTTTGTGTTGCGGACGCCTCGGCACTGAAGCTTTCTTT. Amino acid sequence: CASSFLCCGRLGTEAFF. The full variable domain, completed using reference TRBV7-6 and TRBJ1-1, is GAGVSQSPRYKVTKRGQDVALRCDPISGHVSLYWYRQALGQGPEFLTYFNYEAQQDKSGLPNDRFSAERPEGSISTLTIQRTEQRDSAMYRCASSFLCCGRLGTEAFFGQGTRLTVV.

CDR3 nucleotides: TGCAGCGTTGAAGATCCGGGACAGGGGACTACCAATGAGCAGTTCTTC. It encodes CSVEDPGQGTTNEQFF. The chain employs TRBV29-1 and TRBJ2-1; 10 bases are shared with TRBD1. This CDR3 has 16 residues. Germline CDR1 and CDR2: SQVTM and ANQGSEA. The ends lost 0 bases at V and 6 bases at J; junction bases unmatched: 8.

This clonotype was counted a few times. This chain connects TRBV4-1 to TRBJ2-1; 10 bases are a match to TRBD2. Germline V gene lookup returns CDR1 MGHRA and CDR2 YSYEKL. V was pared by 3 bases and J by 7 bases, with 9 bases of the junction left unmatched. The CDR3 runs to 16 residues. CDR3 sequence: CASSQPSGGAGNEQFF. The CDR3 nucleotides read TGCGCCAGCAGCCAGCCCAGCGGGGGGGCCGGGAATGAGCAGTTCTTC.

Turning to this clonotype: This may be a read error, as it is one base from a much larger clone. This chain joins TRBV24-1 and TRBJ2-1, with a possible D match to TRBD2 (5 bases). Germline V gene data show CDR1 as KGHDR and CDR2 as SFDVKD. The CDR3 runs 17 residues. V was shortened by 9 bases and J by 0 bases, with 20 bases between the two germline ends. The CDR3 spells CATGVKRGSSSYNEQFF. CDR3 coding DNA: TGTGCCACCGGTGTCAAGAGAGGGTCCAGCTCCTACAATGAGCAGTTCTTC.

This clonotype showed up many times. The chain couples TRBV7-8 to TRBJ2-1; 10 bases agree with TRBD2. The CDR3 contains 17 residues. Germline values: CDR1 SGHVS, CDR2 FQNEAQ. J lost 5 bases, V lost 3 bases, and 10 bases had no gene match. The CDR3 loop reads CASSFEAGLAKDNEQFF. CDR3 DNA sequence: TGTGCCAGCAGCTTCGAAGCGGGACTAGCGAAAGACAATGAGCAGTTCTTC.

This chain links TRBV19 with TRBJ2-1; 7 bases fit TRBD2. The V gene's germline CDR1 is LNHDA and CDR2 SQIVND (reference sequence). With V trimmed by 5 bases and J by 0 bases, 4 bases remained unmatched. The CDR3 runs to 15 residues. The CDR3 DNA is TGTGCCAGTAGTTACGGGACTACCTCCTACAATGAGCAGTTCTTC. It specifies CASSYGTTSYNEQFF.

This clonotype was counted at least ten times. The rearrangement uses TRBV4-1 and TRBJ2-7, with a weak D call TRBD2 (5 bases). V was clipped by 0 bases and J by 2 bases, with 11 bases between them. The CDR3 has 15 residues. Germline V gene data show CDR1 as MGHRA and CDR2 as YSYEKL. The CDR3 DNA is TGCGCCAGCAGCCAAGATTGGACTGCCACCTACGAGCAGTACTTC. Its translation: CASSQDWTATYEQYF.

This clonotype was counted at least ten times. The rearrangement links TRBV7-2 to TRBJ1-2; 9 positions agree with TRBD1. CDR1 is SGHTA and CDR2 is FQGNSA in the germline V gene. The junction had 9 bases not matched to a gene; V was cut back by 11 bases and J by 5 bases. This CDR3 region has 13 residues. In DNA, the CDR3 is TGTGCCGCCCCGGGACAGGGATCTTATGGCTACACCTTC. Its protein product is CAAPGQGSYGYTF.

This clonotype showed up many times. J is TRBJ1-6 and V is TRBV7-6; D is possibly TRBD1 (6 bases). Trimming removed 7 bases at V and 5 bases at J, with 15 bases between. Germline V gene data show CDR1 as SGHVS and CDR2 as FNYEAQ. There are 15 residues in the CDR3. The CDR3 DNA reads as TGTGCCAGCACCCCGGGACACCTAGATAATTCACCCCTCCACTTT. It yields the protein CASTPGHLDNSPLHF.

There are a few counts of this clonotype. The V gene is TRBV4-1, the J gene TRBJ2-3; D is uncertain. The CDR3 spans 14 residues. Germline V gene lookup returns CDR1 MGHRA and CDR2 YSYEKL. Deletions cut 0 bases from V and 6 bases from J, with 10 bases between. The CDR3 loop reads CASSQDVLADTQYF. In DNA form, the CDR3 reads TGCGCCAGCAGCCAAGATGTGCTGGCGGATACGCAGTATTTT.

V and J are TRBV4-1 and TRBJ2-3; possibly TRBD1 for D (5 bases). V was cut by 5 bases and J by 2 bases, with 17 bases left in between. Germline CDR1 MGHRA, CDR2 YSYEKL. The CDR3 runs to 16 residues. CDR3 sequence reads: CASSYLGPGSTDTQYF. The CDR3 region has the DNA TGCGCCAGCAGCTACTTGGGGCCAGGATCCACAGATACGCAGTATTTT.

The CDR3 DNA reads as TGCAGTGCTAGAGACCGCCGGGGTGAAGAGACCCAGTACTTC. Protein: CSARDRRGEETQYF. The chain employs TRBV20-1 and TRBJ2-5, with D possibly being TRBD2 (5 bases). Trimming took 0 bases from V and 3 from J, leaving 11 bases between them. The CDR3 is made up of 14 amino acids. Germline lookup yields CDR1 DFQATT and CDR2 SNEGSKA (reference sequence).

This clonotype occurred many times. This chain's CDR3 is CASGAGRGMNTEAFF. CDR3 coding DNA: TGTGCCAGCGGCGCAGGGAGGGGAATGAACACTGAAGCTTTCTTT. The V and J genes are TRBV12-3 or TRBV12-4 and TRBJ1-1, with D tentatively TRBD1 (5 bases). Trimming took off 8 bases at V and 0 bases at J, with 16 bases between the two ends. CDR3 length: 15 residues.

This clonotype was detected many times. The chain has TRBV11-2 and TRBJ2-2, with D hard to call. Trimming pared 0 bases from V and 5 bases from J, leaving 4 bases between. The CDR3 sequence is 13 residues long. Germline V gene data show CDR1 as SGHAT and CDR2 as FQNNGV. The CDR3 DNA reads as TGTGCCAGCAGCTTAGACCCAACCGGGGAGCTGTTTTTT. It encodes CASSLDPTGELFF.

This clonotype showed up just a few times. The chain has TRBV6-1 and TRBJ1-6; D perhaps matches TRBD1 (6 bases). The germline gives CDR1 MNHNS, CDR2 SASEGT. Trimming stripped 4 bases from V and 8 bases from J, with 9 bases between. This CDR3 has 13 residues. The DNA of the CDR3 is TGTGCCAGCAGTGGGTACAGGGATTCACCCCTCCACTTT. Translation: CASSGYRDSPLHF.

The table lists this clonotype with many counts. The V call is TRBV7-2, the J call TRBJ1-1; TRBD1 matches 7 bases. V lost 3 bases to trimming and J lost 5 bases; unmatched junction nucleotides: 6. CDR3 length: 14 residues. The V gene's germline CDR1 is SGHTA and CDR2 FQGNSA. Here the CDR3 reads CASSFDDRVTEAFF. DNA for the CDR3: TGTGCCAGCAGCTTCGATGACAGGGTAACTGAAGCTTTCTTT.